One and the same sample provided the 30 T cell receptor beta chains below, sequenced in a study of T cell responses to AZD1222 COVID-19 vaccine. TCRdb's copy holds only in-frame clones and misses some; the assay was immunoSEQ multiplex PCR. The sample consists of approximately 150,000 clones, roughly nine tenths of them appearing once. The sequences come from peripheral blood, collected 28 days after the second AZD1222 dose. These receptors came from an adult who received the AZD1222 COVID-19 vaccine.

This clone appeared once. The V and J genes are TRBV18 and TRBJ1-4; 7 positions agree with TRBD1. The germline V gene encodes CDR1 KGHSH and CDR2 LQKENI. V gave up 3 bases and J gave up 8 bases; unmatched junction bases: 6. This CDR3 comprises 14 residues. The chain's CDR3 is CASSPGGQAEKLFF. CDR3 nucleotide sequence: TGTGCCAGCTCACCGGGCGGACAGGCGGAAAAACTGTTTTTT.

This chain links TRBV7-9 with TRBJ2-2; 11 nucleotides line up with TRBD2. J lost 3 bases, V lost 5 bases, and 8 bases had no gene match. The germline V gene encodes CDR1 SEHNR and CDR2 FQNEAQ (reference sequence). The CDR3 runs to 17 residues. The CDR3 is CASSPPGLADHTGELFF. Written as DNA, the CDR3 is TGTGCCAGCAGCCCGCCGGGACTAGCGGACCACACCGGGGAGCTGTTTTTT.

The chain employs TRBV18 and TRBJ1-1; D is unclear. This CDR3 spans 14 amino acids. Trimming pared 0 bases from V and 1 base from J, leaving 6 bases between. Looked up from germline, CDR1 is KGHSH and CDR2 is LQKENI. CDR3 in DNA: TGTGCCAGCTCACCACCGGAACAGAACACTGAAGCTTTCTTT. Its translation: CASSPPEQNTEAFF.

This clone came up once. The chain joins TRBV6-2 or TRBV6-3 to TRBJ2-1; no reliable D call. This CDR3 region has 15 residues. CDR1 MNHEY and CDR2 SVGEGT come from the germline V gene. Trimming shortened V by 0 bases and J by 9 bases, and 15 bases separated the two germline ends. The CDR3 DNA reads TGTGCCAGCAGTTACTCGACCGGGTTTAGTGGTGAGCAGTTCTTC. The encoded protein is CASSYSTGFSGEQFF.

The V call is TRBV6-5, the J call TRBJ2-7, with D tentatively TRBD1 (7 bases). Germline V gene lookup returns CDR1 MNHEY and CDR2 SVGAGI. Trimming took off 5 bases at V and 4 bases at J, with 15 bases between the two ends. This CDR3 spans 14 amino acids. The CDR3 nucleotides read TGTGCCAGCAGTAAACCAGGGGGAGGTTACGAGCAGTACTTC. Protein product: CASSKPGGGYEQYF.

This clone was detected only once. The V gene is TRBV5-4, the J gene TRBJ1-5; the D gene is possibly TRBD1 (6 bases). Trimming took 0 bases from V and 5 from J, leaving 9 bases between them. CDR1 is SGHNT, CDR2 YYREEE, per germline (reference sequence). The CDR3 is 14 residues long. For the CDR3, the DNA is TGTGCCAGCAGCTTGGGACCAGGGGATCAGCCCCAGCATTTT. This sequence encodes CASSLGPGDQPQHF.

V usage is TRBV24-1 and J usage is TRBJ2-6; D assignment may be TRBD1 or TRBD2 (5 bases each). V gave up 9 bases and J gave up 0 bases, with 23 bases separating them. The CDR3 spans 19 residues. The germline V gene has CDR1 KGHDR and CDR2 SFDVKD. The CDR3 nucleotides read TGTGCCACCCCAACTCACTTGCCGGGACGGATCTCTGGGGCCAACGTCCTGACTTTC. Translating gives CATPTHLPGRISGANVLTF.

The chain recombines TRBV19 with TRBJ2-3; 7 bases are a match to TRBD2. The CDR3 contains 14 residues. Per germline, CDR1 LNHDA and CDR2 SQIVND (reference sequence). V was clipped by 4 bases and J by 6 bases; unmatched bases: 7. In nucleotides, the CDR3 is TGTGCCAGTAGTACCCAGCGGGGAACGGATACGCAGTATTTT. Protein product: CASSTQRGTDTQYF.

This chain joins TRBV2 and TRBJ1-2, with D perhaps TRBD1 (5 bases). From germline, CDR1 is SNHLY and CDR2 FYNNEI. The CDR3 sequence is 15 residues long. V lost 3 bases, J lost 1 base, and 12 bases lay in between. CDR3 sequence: CASSERWGDNYGYTF. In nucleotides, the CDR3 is TGTGCCAGCAGTGAGCGATGGGGGGATAACTATGGCTACACCTTC. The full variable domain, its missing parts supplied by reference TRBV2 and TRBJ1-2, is EPEVTQTPSHQVTQMGQEVILRCVPISNHLYFYWYRQILGQKVEFLVSFYNNEISEKSEIFDDQFSVERPDGSNFTLKIRSTKLEDSAMYFCASSERWGDNYGYTFGSGTRLTVV.

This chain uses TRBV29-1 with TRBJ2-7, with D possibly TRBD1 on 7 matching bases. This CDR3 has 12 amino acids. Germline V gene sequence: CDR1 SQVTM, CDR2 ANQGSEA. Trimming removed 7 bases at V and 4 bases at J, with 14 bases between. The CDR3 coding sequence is TGCAGCGGGCGGGACAGCACATACGAGCAGTACTTC. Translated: CSGRDSTYEQYF.

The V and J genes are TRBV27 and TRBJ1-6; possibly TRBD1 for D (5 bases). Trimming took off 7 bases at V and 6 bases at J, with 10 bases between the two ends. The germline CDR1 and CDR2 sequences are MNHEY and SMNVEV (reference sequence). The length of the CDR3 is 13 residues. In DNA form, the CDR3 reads TGTGCCAGCACCATGGGGGGTAATTCACCCCTCCACTTT. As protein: CASTMGGNSPLHF.

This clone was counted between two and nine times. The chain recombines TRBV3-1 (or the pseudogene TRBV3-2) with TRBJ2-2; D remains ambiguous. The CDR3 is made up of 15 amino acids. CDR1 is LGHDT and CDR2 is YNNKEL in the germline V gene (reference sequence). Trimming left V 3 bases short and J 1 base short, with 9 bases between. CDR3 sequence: CASSQGRKNTGELFF. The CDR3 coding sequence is TGTGCCAGCAGCCAGGGCCGAAAGAACACCGGGGAGCTGTTTTTT.

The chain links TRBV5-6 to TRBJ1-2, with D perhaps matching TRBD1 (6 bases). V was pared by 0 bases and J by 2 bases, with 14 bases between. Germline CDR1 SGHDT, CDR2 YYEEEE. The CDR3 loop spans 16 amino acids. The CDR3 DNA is TGTGCCAGCAGCTTGGAGGGTTGGGGACAAAACTATGGCTACACCTTC. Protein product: CASSLEGWGQNYGYTF. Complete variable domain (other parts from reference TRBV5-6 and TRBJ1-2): DAGVTQSPTHLIKTRGQQVTLRCSPKSGHDTVSWYQQALGQGPQFIFQYYEEEERQRGNFPDRFSGHQFPNYSSELNVNALLLGDSALYLCASSLEGWGQNYGYTFGSGTRLTVV.

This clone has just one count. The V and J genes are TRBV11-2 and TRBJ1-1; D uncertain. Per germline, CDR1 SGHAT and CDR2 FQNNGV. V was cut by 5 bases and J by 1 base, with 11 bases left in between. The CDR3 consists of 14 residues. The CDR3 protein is CASSLGPANTEAFF. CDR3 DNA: TGTGCCAGCAGCCTCGGACCGGCGAACACTGAAGCTTTCTTT.

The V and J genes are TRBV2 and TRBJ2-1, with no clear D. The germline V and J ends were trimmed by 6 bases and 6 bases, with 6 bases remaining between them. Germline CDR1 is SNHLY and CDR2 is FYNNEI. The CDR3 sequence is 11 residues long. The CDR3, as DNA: TGTGCCAGCAGACTTAGCAATGAGCAGTTCTTC. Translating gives CASRLSNEQFF.

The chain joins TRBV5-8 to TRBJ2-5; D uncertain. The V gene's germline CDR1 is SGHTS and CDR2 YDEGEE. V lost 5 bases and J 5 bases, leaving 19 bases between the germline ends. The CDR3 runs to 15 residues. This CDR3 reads CASRQLEGPPETQYF. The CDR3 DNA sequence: TGTGCCAGCAGACAGCTGGAAGGACCCCCGGAGACCCAGTACTTC. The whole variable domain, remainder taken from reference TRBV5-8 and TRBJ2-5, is EAGVTQSPTHLIKTRGQQATLRCSPISGHTSVYWYQQALGLGLQFLLWYDEGEERNRGNFPPRFSGRQFPNYSSELNVNALELEDSALYLCASRQLEGPPETQYFGPGTRLLVL.

CDR3 bases: TGTGCCAGCAGTTTAAGGCTCTCCGGCGGAAATGAGCAGTTCTTC. It yields the protein CASSLRLSGGNEQFF. The rearrangement links TRBV28 to TRBJ2-1; no reliable D call. The CDR3 is 15 amino acids. Trimming removed 2 bases from V and 7 bases from J, with 15 bases in between. Germline V gene lookup returns CDR1 MDHEN and CDR2 SYDVKM.

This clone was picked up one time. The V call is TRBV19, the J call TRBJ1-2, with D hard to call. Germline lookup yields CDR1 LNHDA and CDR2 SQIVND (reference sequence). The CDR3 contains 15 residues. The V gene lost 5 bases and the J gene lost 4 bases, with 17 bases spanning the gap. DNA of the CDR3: TGTGCCAGTAGTCCGTCATCTCGAGGGAGCTATGGCTACACCTTC. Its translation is CASSPSSRGSYGYTF.

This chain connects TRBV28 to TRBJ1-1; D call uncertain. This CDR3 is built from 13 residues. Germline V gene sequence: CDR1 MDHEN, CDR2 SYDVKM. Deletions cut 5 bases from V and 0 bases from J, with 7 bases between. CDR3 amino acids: CASSRTVNTEAFF. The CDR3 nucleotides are TGTGCCAGCAGTAGGACGGTGAACACTGAAGCTTTCTTT.

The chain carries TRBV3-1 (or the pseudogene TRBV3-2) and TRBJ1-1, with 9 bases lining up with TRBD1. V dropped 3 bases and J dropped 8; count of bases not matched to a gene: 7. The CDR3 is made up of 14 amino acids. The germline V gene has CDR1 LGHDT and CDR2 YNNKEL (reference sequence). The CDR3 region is CASSHTGTGYEAFF. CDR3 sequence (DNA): TGTGCCAGCAGCCACACCGGGACAGGGTACGAAGCTTTCTTT.

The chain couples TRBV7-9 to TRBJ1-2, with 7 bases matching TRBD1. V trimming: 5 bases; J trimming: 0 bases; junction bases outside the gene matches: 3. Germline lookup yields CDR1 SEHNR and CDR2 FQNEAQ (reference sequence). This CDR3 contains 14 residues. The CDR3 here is CASSPRGANYGYTF. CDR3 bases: TGTGCCAGCAGCCCCAGGGGGGCTAACTATGGCTACACCTTC.

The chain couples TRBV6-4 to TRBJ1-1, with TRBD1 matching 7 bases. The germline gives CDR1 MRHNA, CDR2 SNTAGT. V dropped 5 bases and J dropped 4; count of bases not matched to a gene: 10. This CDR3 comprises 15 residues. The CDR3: CASSPSTGWGTEAFF. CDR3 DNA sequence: TGTGCCAGCAGTCCCTCGACAGGGTGGGGCACTGAAGCTTTCTTT.

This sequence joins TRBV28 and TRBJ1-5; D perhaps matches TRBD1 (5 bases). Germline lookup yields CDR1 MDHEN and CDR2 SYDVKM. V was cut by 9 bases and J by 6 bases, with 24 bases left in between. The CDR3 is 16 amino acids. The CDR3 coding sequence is TGTGCCAGTCATAGCCGAGTGGGGGGGTACAGTCAGCCCCAGCATTTT. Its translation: CASHSRVGGYSQPQHF.

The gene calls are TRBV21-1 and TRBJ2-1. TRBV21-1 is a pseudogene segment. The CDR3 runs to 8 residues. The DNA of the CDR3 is TGTGCAGAAAGGGAACAGTTCTTC. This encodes CAEREQFF.

The CDR3 protein is CASSLRDTQYF. As DNA, the CDR3 is TGTGCCAGCAGCTTGAGAGATACGCAGTATTTT. The chain links TRBV5-4 to TRBJ2-3, with D unclear. The CDR3 contains 11 residues. Trimming removed 1 base from V and 5 bases from J, with 2 bases in between. Germline V lookup: CDR1 SGHNT, CDR2 YYREEE (reference sequence).

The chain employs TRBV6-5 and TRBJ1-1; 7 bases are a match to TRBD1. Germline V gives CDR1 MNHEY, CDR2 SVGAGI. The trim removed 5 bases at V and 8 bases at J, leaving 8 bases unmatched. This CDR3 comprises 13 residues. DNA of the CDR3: TGTGCCAGCAGTCAACTCGGGACAGTCGAAGCTTTCTTT. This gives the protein CASSQLGTVEAFF.

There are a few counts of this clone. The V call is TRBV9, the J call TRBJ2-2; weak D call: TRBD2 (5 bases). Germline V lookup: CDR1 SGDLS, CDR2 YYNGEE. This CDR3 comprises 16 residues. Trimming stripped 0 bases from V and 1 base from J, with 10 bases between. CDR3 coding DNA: TGTGCCAGCAGCGTAGTAGTCGGGATGAACACCGGGGAGCTGTTTTTT. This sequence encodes CASSVVVGMNTGELFF.

DNA for the CDR3: TGTGCCAGCAGCCGACCGGGGGAAAGATCCGGGGAGCTGTTTTTT. Its translation: CASSRPGERSGELFF. V is TRBV11-3 and J is TRBJ2-2; D possibly corresponds to TRBD2 (6 bases). The CDR3 is 15 residues long. The germline gives CDR1 SGHNT, CDR2 YENEEA. V was clipped by 5 bases and J by 6 bases, with 16 bases between them.

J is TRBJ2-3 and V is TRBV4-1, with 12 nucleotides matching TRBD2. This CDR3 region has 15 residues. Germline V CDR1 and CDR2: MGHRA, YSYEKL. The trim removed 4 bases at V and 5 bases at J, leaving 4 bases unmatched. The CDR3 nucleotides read TGCGCCAGCAGCCTTCTAGCGGGGGGGAGAGATACGCAGTATTTT. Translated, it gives CASSLLAGGRDTQYF.

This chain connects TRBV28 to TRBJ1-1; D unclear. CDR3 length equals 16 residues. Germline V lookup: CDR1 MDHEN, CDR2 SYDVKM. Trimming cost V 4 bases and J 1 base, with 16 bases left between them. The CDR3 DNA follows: TGTGCCAGCAGTTATCTAATGGCGGTGGGGAACACTGAAGCTTTCTTT. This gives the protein CASSYLMAVGNTEAFF.